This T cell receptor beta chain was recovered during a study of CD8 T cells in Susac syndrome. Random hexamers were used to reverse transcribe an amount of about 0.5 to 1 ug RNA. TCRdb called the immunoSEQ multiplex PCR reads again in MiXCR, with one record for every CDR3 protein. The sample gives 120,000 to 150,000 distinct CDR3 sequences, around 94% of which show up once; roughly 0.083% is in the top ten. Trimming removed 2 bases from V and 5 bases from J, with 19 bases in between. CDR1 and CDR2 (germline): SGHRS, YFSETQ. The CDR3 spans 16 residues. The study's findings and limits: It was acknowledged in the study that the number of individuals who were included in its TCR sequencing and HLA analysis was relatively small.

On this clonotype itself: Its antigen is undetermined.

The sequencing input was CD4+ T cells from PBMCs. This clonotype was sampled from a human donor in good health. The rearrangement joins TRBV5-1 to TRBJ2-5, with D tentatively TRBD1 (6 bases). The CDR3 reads CASSFADRTHGETQYF. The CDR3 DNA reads TGCGCCAGCAGCTTCGCCGACAGGACCCACGGGGAGACCCAGTACTTC.